The 17 T cell receptor beta chains below all came from one sample that was sequenced in a study of blood T cell repertoires in COVID-19. Sequencing was performed with immunoSEQ multiplex PCR; in TCRdb, only in-frame clones are kept and a portion is missing. The data contain 150,000 to 250,000 clones, more than 75% of them seen just once; the ten biggest clones take up over 5%. The sequenced material came from peripheral blood. These TCRs come from a woman in her forties with COVID-19, enrolled during active disease.

The chain's CDR3 is CASSAVAGVGGELFF. The CDR3 DNA is TGTGCCAGCAGTGCGGTAGCGGGGGTCGGCGGGGAGCTGTTTTTT. The rearrangement links TRBV14 to TRBJ2-2, with 9 bases matching TRBD2. Trimming took 6 bases from V and 7 from J; bases not matched to a gene: 9. This CDR3 contains 15 residues. Germline V CDR1 and CDR2: SGHDN, FVKESK.

To note about this clone: At one of its ends the junction is not consistent with the germline gene, which may arise from a read error. V is TRBV15 and J is TRBJ2-7; tentative D call: TRBD1 (6 bases). This CDR3 has 15 residues. Germline loops: CDR1 LNHNV, CDR2 YYDKDF (reference sequence). The CDR3 sequence: CATSGENRDPYEQYF. CDR3 nucleotides: TGTGCCACCAGCGGAGAGAACAGGGACCCCTACGAGCAGTACTTC.

The chain is built from TRBV7-9 and TRBJ1-1; the match to TRBD1 covers 7 bases. There are 14 residues in the CDR3. Trimming took 4 bases from V and 0 from J; bases not matched to a gene: 2. Germline assignment: CDR1 SEHNR and CDR2 FQNEAQ (reference sequence). The CDR3 loop reads CASSWTGMNTEAFF. The CDR3 DNA is TGTGCCAGCAGCTGGACAGGCATGAACACTGAAGCTTTCTTT.

This clone was detected once. The chain recombines TRBV4-3 with TRBJ2-1; TRBD1 matches at 7 bases. The junction had 17 bases not matched to a gene; V was cut back by 1 base and J by 11 bases. CDR3 length: 17 residues. Germline V CDR1 and CDR2: LGHNA, YSLEER. The CDR3 here is CASSQGLVTGESPQQFF. CDR3 DNA sequence: TGCGCCAGCAGCCAAGGGTTGGTTACAGGGGAGTCGCCCCAGCAGTTCTTC.

As to this clone: Just one base apart from a much larger clone, this may be a read error. The chain employs TRBV5-4 and TRBJ2-7; 11 nucleotides line up with TRBD2. CDR1 SGHNT and CDR2 YYREEE come from the germline V gene (reference sequence). The CDR3 sequence is 15 residues long. J lost 2 bases, V lost 3 bases, and 4 bases had no gene match. This CDR3 reads CASSWGTSGTYEQYF. CDR3 coding DNA: TGTGCCAGCAGCTGGGGGACTAGCGGTACCTACGAGCAGTACTTC.

This sequence joins TRBV9 and TRBJ2-1; D is perhaps TRBD1 (6 bases). Trimming pared 3 bases from V and 1 base from J, leaving 20 bases between. Germline V lookup: CDR1 SGDLS, CDR2 YYNGEE. The CDR3 consists of 18 residues. Written as DNA, the CDR3 is TGTGCCAGCAGCGCACACCCTTCTAGGGGACATTCCTACAATGAGCAGTTCTTC. It is translated as CASSAHPSRGHSYNEQFF.

This sequence joins TRBV18 and TRBJ1-5; D possibly corresponds to TRBD1 (6 bases). Per germline, CDR1 KGHSH and CDR2 LQKENI. Trimming removed 0 bases at V and 7 bases at J, with 10 bases between. This CDR3 region has 14 residues. The CDR3 nucleotides read TGTGCCAGCTCACCACCGCAGGGGACCCAGCCCCAGCATTTT. Its protein is CASSPPQGTQPQHF.

This sequence joins TRBV7-2 and TRBJ1-6, with D unclear. V was pared by 4 bases and J by 7 bases, with 11 bases between. There are 14 residues in the CDR3. Germline V gene sequence: CDR1 SGHTA, CDR2 FQGNSA. This CDR3 reads CASSSVGGNSPLHF. DNA for the CDR3: TGTGCCAGCAGCTCGGTTGGAGGGAATTCACCCCTCCACTTT.

V usage is TRBV3-1 (or the pseudogene TRBV3-2) and J usage is TRBJ2-2; 11 bases align to TRBD1. With 6 bases clipped from V and 5 bases from J, the junction kept 5 bases outside the gene matches. CDR3 length: 15 residues. CDR1 LGHDT and CDR2 YNNKEL come from the germline V gene (reference sequence). The CDR3 coding sequence is TGTGCCAGCAGTCGGACAGGGGGCAGAACCGGGGAGCTGTTTTTT. Translating gives CASSRTGGRTGELFF.

The rearrangement uses TRBV5-1 and TRBJ1-5, with D hard to call. The V end was cut by 1 base, the J end by 4 bases, with 6 bases between. This CDR3 region has 13 residues. Looked up from germline, CDR1 is SGHRS and CDR2 is YFSETQ. CDR3 in amino acids: CASSLRENQPQHF. The CDR3 region has the DNA TGCGCCAGCAGCTTGAGAGAAAATCAGCCCCAGCATTTT.

This clone was counted a few times. This rearrangement joins TRBV5-4 to TRBJ1-6; D remains ambiguous. V was trimmed by 1 base and J by 14 bases, leaving 19 bases between them. This CDR3 has 15 residues. Germline values: CDR1 SGHNT, CDR2 YYREEE (reference sequence). CDR3 amino acids: CASSLFSRGTSTLHF. The CDR3 DNA reads as TGTGCCAGCAGCTTGTTTAGCAGAGGAACCTCTACCCTCCACTTT.

The V call is TRBV10-3, the J call TRBJ1-3; D gene uncertain. The CDR3 runs to 14 residues. Germline assignment: CDR1 ENHRY and CDR2 SYGVKD. V was trimmed by 3 bases and J by 3 bases, leaving 9 bases between them. As DNA, the CDR3 is TGTGCCATCAGTGATATCGTCGGTGGAAACACCATATATTTT. Translating gives CAISDIVGGNTIYF.

The rearrangement links TRBV30 to TRBJ1-1; maybe TRBD1 (5 bases). This CDR3 has 14 residues. The ends were cut back, 1 base at V and 1 base at J, with 10 bases in the middle. The germline V gene encodes CDR1 GTSNPN and CDR2 SVGIG (reference sequence). The chain's CDR3 is CAWSEGEGNTEAFF. The CDR3 coding sequence is TGTGCCTGGAGTGAAGGGGAGGGGAACACTGAAGCTTTCTTT.

The genes are TRBV6-6 and TRBJ1-6; a weak D match, TRBD1 (5 bases). The CDR3 has 12 residues. The ends were cut back, 5 bases at V and 10 bases at J, with 9 bases in the middle. The germline CDR1 and CDR2 sequences are MNHNY and SVGAGI (reference sequence). The CDR3 protein is CASSHRGSPLHF. The CDR3 DNA sequence: TGTGCCAGCAGTCACCGGGGGTCACCCCTCCACTTT.

V and J are TRBV2 and TRBJ1-2; the D gene is possibly TRBD1 (5 bases). V lost 5 bases to trimming and J lost 5 bases, with 18 bases between them. The CDR3 totals 15 residues. The germline V gene has CDR1 SNHLY and CDR2 FYNNEI. CDR3 sequence: CASSWSNRKGYGYTF. The CDR3 nucleotides are TGTGCCAGCAGTTGGAGTAACAGGAAGGGGTATGGCTACACCTTC.

This clone showed up just once. The chain recombines TRBV4-2 with TRBJ2-7; maybe TRBD1 (6 bases). The germline V and J ends were trimmed by 4 bases and 2 bases, with 12 bases remaining between them. Germline V gene sequence: CDR1 LGHNA, CDR2 YNFKEQ. CDR3 length equals 14 residues. Here the CDR3 DNA reads TGTGCCAGCAGCCGATGGGACACCGCCTACGAGCAGTACTTC. Amino acids: CASSRWDTAYEQYF.

CDR3 sequence: CASSLQDRDTEAFF. The CDR3 DNA follows: TGTGCCAGCTCACTTCAGGATAGAGACACTGAAGCTTTCTTT. The gene calls are TRBV18 and TRBJ1-1, with no clear D. V was clipped by 4 bases and J by 3 bases, with 12 bases between them. The germline gives CDR1 KGHSH, CDR2 LQKENI. The CDR3 runs 14 residues.